This T cell receptor beta chain is drawn from a study of T cells after yellow fever vaccination. The authors made TCR cDNA by 5'RACE template switching, adding a universal primer site and UMIs. TCRdb passed the 5' RACE reads through MiXCR, listing each CDR3 protein once. This repertoire shows 300,000 or so distinct CDR3 sequences, around 8.1% found once; its top ten account for approximately 15%. The V gene's germline CDR1 is KGHSH and CDR2 LQKENI. CDR3 size: 12 residues. Trimming took 2 bases from V and 6 from J, leaving 7 bases between them. The chain combines TRBV18 with TRBJ1-1, with unresolved D. This receptor was obtained from a man aged 18-30 years who received the YFV17D yellow fever vaccine. The input for sequencing was PBMCs, taken about 49 days after the first yellow fever vaccination. This chain's CDR3 is CASSPVMAEAFF. In DNA, the CDR3 is TGTGCCAGCTCACCAGTGATGGCTGAAGCTTTCTTT.